This T cell receptor (beta chain) was sequenced in a study of beta chain features in type 1 diabetes. Study-level findings and limits: Within each of all four CD4+ subsets, Type 1 diabetes patients had TCRB CDR3s that were moderately but significantly shorter.

All of the isolated RNA was reverse transcribed, so expressed TCRB transcripts were sequenced. Clones were read by immunoSEQ multiplex PCR, and TCRdb kept only the in-frame ones, dropping some. The sample shows about 160,000 clones, less than 10% of them seen only once. Germline CDR1 and CDR2: SEHNR and FQNEAQ (reference sequence). This CDR3 region has 14 residues. Trimming removed 5 bases at V and 1 base at J, with 11 bases between. This clone was counted at least ten times. Its target is unknown. The rearrangement uses TRBV7-9 and TRBJ2-5; possible D gene TRBD2, 5 bases. The sequence was collected from a man in his late teens or twenties with type 1 diabetes. The sequencing input was central memory CD4+ T cells from blood. The CDR3 coding sequence is TGTGCCAGCAGCCCTTTAGCGATCCAAGAGACCCAGTACTTC. It codes for CASSPLAIQETQYF.